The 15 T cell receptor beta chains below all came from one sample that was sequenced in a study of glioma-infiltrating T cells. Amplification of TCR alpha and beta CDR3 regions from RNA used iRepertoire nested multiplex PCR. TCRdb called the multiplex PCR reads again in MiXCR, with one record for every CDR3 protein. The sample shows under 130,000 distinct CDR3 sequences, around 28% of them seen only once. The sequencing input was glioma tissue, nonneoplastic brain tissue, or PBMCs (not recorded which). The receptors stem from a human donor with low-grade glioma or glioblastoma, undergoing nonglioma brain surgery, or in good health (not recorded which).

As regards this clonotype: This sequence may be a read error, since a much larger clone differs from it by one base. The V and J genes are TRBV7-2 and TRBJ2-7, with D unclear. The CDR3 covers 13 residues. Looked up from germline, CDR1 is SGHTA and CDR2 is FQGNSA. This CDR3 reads CASSPGPIVSFRF. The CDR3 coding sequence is TGTGCCAGCAGCCCAGGTCCGATAGTCTCCTTTCGGTTC.

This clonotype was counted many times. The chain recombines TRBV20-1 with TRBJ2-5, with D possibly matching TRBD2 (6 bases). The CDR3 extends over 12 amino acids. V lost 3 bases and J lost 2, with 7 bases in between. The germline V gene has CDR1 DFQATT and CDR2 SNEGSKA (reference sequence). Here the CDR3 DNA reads TGCAGTGCTAGTGGGGGGCAAGAGACCCAGTACTTC. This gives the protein CSASGGQETQYF.

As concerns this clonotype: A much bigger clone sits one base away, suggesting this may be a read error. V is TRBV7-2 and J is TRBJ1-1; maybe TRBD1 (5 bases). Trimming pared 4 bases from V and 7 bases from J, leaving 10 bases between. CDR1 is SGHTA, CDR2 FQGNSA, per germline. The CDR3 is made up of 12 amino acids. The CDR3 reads CASSWARDEAFF. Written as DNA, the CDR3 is TGTGCCAGCAGCTGGGCCAGGGATGAAGCTTTCTTT.

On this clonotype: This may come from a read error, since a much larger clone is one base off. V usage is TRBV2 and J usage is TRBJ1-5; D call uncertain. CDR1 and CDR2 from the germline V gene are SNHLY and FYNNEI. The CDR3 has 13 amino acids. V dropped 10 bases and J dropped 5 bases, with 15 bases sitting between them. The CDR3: CAIIRERDQPQHF. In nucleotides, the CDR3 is TGTGCCATCATACGGGAAAGGGATCAGCCCCAGCATTTT.

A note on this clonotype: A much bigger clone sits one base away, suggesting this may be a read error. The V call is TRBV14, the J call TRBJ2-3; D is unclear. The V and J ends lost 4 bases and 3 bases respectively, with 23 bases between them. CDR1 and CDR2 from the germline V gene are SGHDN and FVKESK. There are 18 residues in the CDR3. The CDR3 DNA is TGTGCCAGCAGCCGTTTGACACACCTTACCATGGGAACAGATACGCAGTATTTT. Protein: CASSRLTHLTMGTDTQYF.

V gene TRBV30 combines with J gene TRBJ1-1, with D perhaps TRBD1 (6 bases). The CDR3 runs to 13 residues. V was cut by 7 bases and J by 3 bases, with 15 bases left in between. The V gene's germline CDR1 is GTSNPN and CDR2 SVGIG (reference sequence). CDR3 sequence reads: CASERGGHTEAFF. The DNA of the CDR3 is TGTGCCTCGGAAAGAGGGGGTCACACTGAAGCTTTCTTT.

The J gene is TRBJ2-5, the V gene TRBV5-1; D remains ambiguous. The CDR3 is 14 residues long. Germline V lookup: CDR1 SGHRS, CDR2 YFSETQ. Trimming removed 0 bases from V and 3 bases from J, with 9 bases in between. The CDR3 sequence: CASSLGTVKETQYF. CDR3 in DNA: TGCGCCAGCAGCTTGGGGACCGTTAAAGAGACCCAGTACTTC.

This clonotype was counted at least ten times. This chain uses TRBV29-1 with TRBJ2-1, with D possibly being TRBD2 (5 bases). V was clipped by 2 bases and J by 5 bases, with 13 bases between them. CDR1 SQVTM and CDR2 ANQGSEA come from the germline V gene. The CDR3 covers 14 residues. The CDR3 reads CSVESRSGNNEQFF. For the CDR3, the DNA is TGCAGCGTTGAATCTAGATCGGGGAACAATGAGCAGTTCTTC.

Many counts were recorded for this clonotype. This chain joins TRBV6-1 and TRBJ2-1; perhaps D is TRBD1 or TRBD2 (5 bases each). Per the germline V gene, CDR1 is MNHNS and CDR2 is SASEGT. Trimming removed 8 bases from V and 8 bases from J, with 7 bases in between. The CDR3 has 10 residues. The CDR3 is CASEGYEQFF. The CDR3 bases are TGTGCCAGCGAGGGGTATGAGCAGTTCTTC.

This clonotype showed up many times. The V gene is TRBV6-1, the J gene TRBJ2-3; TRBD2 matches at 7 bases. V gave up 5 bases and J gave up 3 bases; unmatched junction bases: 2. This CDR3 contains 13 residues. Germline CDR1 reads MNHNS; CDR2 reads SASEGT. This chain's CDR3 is CASSTGGTDTQYF. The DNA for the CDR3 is TGTGCCAGCAGTACGGGGGGTACAGATACGCAGTATTTT.

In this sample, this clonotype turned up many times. The CDR3 nucleotides read TGTGCCAGCAGCCCTACAGGCCGGACAGAGTATGGCTACACCTTC. It encodes CASSPTGRTEYGYTF. The J gene is TRBJ1-2, the V gene TRBV6-1, with TRBD1 as a possible D gene (6 bases). This CDR3 comprises 15 residues. The germline V and J ends were trimmed by 6 bases and 5 bases, with 19 bases remaining between them. Germline V lookup: CDR1 MNHNS, CDR2 SASEGT.

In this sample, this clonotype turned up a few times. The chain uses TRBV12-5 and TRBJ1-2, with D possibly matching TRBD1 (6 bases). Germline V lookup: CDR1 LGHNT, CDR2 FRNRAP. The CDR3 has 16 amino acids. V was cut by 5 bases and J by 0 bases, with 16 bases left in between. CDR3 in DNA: TGTGCTAGTGGTACCTGGAGGGGGGAAGCTAACTATGGCTACACCTTC. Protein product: CASGTWRGEANYGYTF.

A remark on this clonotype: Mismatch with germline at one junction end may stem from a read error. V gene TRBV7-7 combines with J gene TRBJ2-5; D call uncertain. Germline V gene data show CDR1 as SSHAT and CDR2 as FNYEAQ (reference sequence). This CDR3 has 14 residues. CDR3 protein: CASSLSGQKETQYF. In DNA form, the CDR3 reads TGTGCTAGCAGCTTATCTGGCCAGAAAGAGACCCAGTACTTC.

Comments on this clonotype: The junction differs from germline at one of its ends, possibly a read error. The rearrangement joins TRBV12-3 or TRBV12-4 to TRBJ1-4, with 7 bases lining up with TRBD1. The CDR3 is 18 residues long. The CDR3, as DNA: TGTGCCAGCAGCCTACAGGGGTCCGTGGGGGGTACTAATGAAGAACTGTTTTTT. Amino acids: CASSLQGSVGGTNEELFF.

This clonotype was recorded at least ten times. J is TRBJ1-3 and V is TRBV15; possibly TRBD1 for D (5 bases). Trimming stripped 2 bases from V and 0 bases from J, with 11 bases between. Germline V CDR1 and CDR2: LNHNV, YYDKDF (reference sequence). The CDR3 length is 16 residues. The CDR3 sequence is CATSRRDANSGNTIYF. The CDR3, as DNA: TGTGCCACCAGCAGACGGGACGCCAACTCTGGAAACACCATATATTTT. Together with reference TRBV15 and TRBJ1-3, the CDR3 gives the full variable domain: DAMVIQNPRYQVTQFGKPVTLSCSQTLNHNVMYWYQQKSSQAPKLLFHYYDKDFNNEADTPDNFQSRRPNTSFCFLDIRSPGLGDTAMYLCATSRRDANSGNTIYFGEGSWLTVV.